The rows below give T cell receptor beta chains drawn from one sample of a study of blood T cell repertoires in COVID-19. TCRdb keeps only in-frame clones here, not all; method: immunoSEQ multiplex PCR. The table records under 130,000 clones, 85% to 90% of them present only once. The sequenced material came from peripheral blood. The receptors derive from a woman aged 80 or over with acute or convalescent COVID-19. The CDR3 runs from the conserved cysteine through the conserved F or W. The D gene is left open where the match is weak. The listing skips clone size in some rows; elsewhere it reads once, few, many or a size class.

>TRBV11-2|TRBJ1-2|-|-|15
TGTGCCAGCAGCTTAGCCAGGACAGCATCTAATGGCTACACCTTC
CASSLARTASNGYTF
>TRBV27|TRBJ2-1|TRBD1|-|13
TGTGCCAGCAGCCCAGGGGGTCTCAATGAGCAGTTCTTC
CASSPGGLNEQFF
>TRBV7-9|TRBJ2-7|-|-|17
TGTGCCAGCAGCTGGAGGCCGGGACACGAGCCCTCCTACGAGCAGTACTTC
CASSWRPGHEPSYEQYF
>TRBV11-2|TRBJ2-3|-|-|15
TGTGCCAGCAGCTCCCAGGGCACTAGCACAGATACGCAGTATTTT
CASSSQGTSTDTQYF
>TRBV19|TRBJ1-5|TRBD1|-|17
TGTGCCAGTAGTACAGGACAGGGACTTTATAGCAATCAGCCCCAGCATTTT
CASSTGQGLYSNQPQHF
>TRBV21-1|TRBJ2-5|-|-|18
TGTGCCAGCAGCAAAGATACAGACAGGTCCCATACTCAAGAGACCCAGTACTTC
CASSKDTDRSHTQETQYF
>TRBV5-1|TRBJ1-6|TRBD1|once|15
TGCGCCAGCAGCTTGGGGACGGGACAGAATTCACCCCTCCACTTT
CASSLGTGQNSPLHF
>TRBV13|TRBJ1-4|TRBD1|-|16
TGTGCCAGCAGCTCCCTGGACAGGGGATCTAATGAAAAACTGTTTTTT
CASSSLDRGSNEKLFF
>TRBV5-1|TRBJ2-5|TRBD1|-|15
TGCGCCAGCAGCGTAGGGGGCGCGATTGGAGAGACCCAGTACTTC
CASSVGGAIGETQYF
>TRBV30|TRBJ2-5|TRBD1|-|18
TGTGCCTGTCCCCGGGGGGGGACAGGGGGCGTCTACCAAGAGACCCAGTACTTC
CACPRGGTGGVYQETQYF
>TRBV5-1|TRBJ2-5|TRBD1|-|16
TGCGCCAGCAGCCCTACCCCCGCCAGGGGGCAAGAGACCCAGTACTTC
CASSPTPARGQETQYF
>TRBV7-2|TRBJ1-2|-|-|16
TGTGCCAGCAGCTTAATCTGGGACACACCTCGGGATGGCTACACCTTC
CASSLIWDTPRDGYTF
>TRBV7-8|TRBJ1-1|-|-|17
TGTGCCAGCAGCTTAGCCGTGTTAAGGACAGTGAACACTGAAGCTTTCTTT
CASSLAVLRTVNTEAFF
>TRBV18|TRBJ1-5|-|-|15
TGTGCCAGCTCACTGGGCGGGGGCGTCCATCAGCCCCAGCATTTT
CASSLGGGVHQPQHF
>TRBV5-1|TRBJ1-1|TRBD1|-|15
TGCGCCAGCAGGTTGCCGCGGGCAGGGGGCTCTGAAGCTTTCTTT
CASRLPRAGGSEAFF
>TRBV18|TRBJ1-6|-|-|12
TGTGCCAGCTCCACCTATAATTCACCCCTCCACTTT
CASSTYNSPLHF
>TRBV19|TRBJ1-4|-|-|13
TGTGCCAGTAGGCGGGCCCCGAATGAAAAACTGTTTTTT
CASRRAPNEKLFF
>TRBV30|TRBJ1-5|TRBD1|-|15
TGTGCCTGGAGTCCGACAGGGGTGAGCAATCAGCCCCAGCATTTT
CAWSPTGVSNQPQHF
>TRBV5-1|TRBJ2-4|TRBD1|-|18
TGCGCCAGCAGCGGCGGGACAGGTGGTTTAGAAGCCAAAAACATTCAGTACTTC
CASSGGTGGLEAKNIQYF
>TRBV18|TRBJ2-7|-|-|17
TGTGCCAGCTCACCTTCCTCTCCCGGGACATTAACCTACGAGCAGTACTTC
CASSPSSPGTLTYEQYF
>TRBV27|TRBJ2-5|TRBD1|-|16
TGTGCCAGCAGTTCCTCCTTGACAGGGTCGGGGGAGACCCAGTACTTC
CASSSSLTGSGETQYF
>TRBV18|TRBJ1-1|-|-|15
TGTGCCAGCTCTCCCGCAGGGAGGGCAGGCACTGAAGCTTTCTTT
CASSPAGRAGTEAFF
>TRBV15|TRBJ1-4|-|-|12
TGTGCCACCAGCAGAGATTTCGAGAAACTGTTTTTT
CATSRDFEKLFF
>TRBV28|TRBJ1-1|TRBD1|-|18
TGTGCCAGCAGTCGCTGGGACAGGGGGCTGGGGATGAACACTGAAGCTTTCTTT
CASSRWDRGLGMNTEAFF
>TRBV11-3|TRBJ2-2|-|once|13
TGTGCCAGCAGCTTAGTCTCCACCGGGGAGCTGTTTTTT
CASSLVSTGELFF
>TRBV19|TRBJ2-6|-|-|17
TGTGCCAGTAGTATTCGGGGGAGAAGCTCTGGGGCCAACGTCCTGACTTTC
CASSIRGRSSGANVLTF
>TRBV6-2/TRBV6-3|TRBJ2-7|TRBD1|-|14
TGTGCCAGCAGTCCACGGACAGGGGGCCACGAGCAGTACTTC
CASSPRTGGHEQYF
>TRBV18|TRBJ1-2|TRBD1|-|15
TGTGCCAGCTCACCCCGGGACAGCTCGTACTATGGCTACACCTTC
CASSPRDSSYYGYTF
>TRBV5-1|TRBJ2-5|TRBD1|-|16
TGCGCCAGCAGCCCGGGACAGGGGGTTTCCCAAGAGACCCAGTACTTC
CASSPGQGVSQETQYF
>TRBV7-3|TRBJ2-1|TRBD2|-|18
TGTGCCAGCAGCCCTAGGCCCTGGGCTAGCGGGGGAGACAATGAGCAGTTCTTC
CASSPRPWASGGDNEQFF
>TRBV4-1|TRBJ2-3|TRBD2|-|21
TGCGCCAGCAGCCAAAGGTACTTGACTCTAGCGGGGGATTCTAGCACAGATACGCAGTATTTT
CASSQRYLTLAGDSSTDTQYF
>TRBV15|TRBJ2-1|-|-|15
TGTGCCACCAGCAGAGGCCGGGACACCTACAATGAGCAGTTCTTC
CATSRGRDTYNEQFF
>TRBV18|TRBJ2-7|TRBD2|-|15
TGTGCCAGCTCACTTACGGGACTAGAGGCCTACGAGCAGTACTTC
CASSLTGLEAYEQYF
>TRBV4-1|TRBJ1-2|TRBD1|-|14
TGCGCCAGCAGCCTCCCCAGGGGGAACTATGGCTACACCTTC
CASSLPRGNYGYTF
>TRBV24-1|TRBJ2-1|TRBD1|once|16
TGTGCCACCAGTGAAGGCCGGGACAGGACCTACAATGAGCAGTTCTTC
CATSEGRDRTYNEQFF
>TRBV5-1|TRBJ1-3|-|-|16
TGCGCCAGCAGTTATCAGACGGCGGACTCTGGAAACACCATATATTTT
CASSYQTADSGNTIYF
>TRBV6-5|TRBJ2-1|TRBD1|-|16
TGTGCCAGCGGTTTTGCAGGGGGCCAACCTTACAATGAGCAGTTCTTC
CASGFAGGQPYNEQFF
>TRBV9|TRBJ2-3|TRBD1|-|15
TGTGCCAGCAGCGCGGGACAGGCCCCCACTGATACGCAGTATTTT
CASSAGQAPTDTQYF
>TRBV5-6|TRBJ1-4|TRBD1|-|15
TGTGCCAGCACTTTCGGGACAGGGCTGGATGAAAAACTGTTTTTT
CASTFGTGLDEKLFF
>TRBV30|TRBJ2-7|TRBD2|-|14
TGTGCCTGGAGCCTGGGGGTCGGCGGGGGGAGAGGGTACTTC
CAWSLGVGGGRGYF
>TRBV18|TRBJ2-7|-|-|14
TGTGCCAGCTCACTGGATGACAGACACTACGAGCAGTACTTC
CASSLDDRHYEQYF
>TRBV28|TRBJ1-2|-|-|14
TGTGCCAGCAGTTTACCGCCGGGTGGCTATGGCTACACCTTC
CASSLPPGGYGYTF
>TRBV7-2|TRBJ2-7|TRBD1|-|14
TGTGCCAGCAGCTTCTTTGGGACAGACTACGAGCAGTACTTC
CASSFFGTDYEQYF
>TRBV9|TRBJ2-6|-|once|15
TGTGCCAGCAGCGTAGAAGGGGCTGGGGCCAACGTCCTGACTTTC
CASSVEGAGANVLTF
>TRBV6-2/TRBV6-3|TRBJ2-5|TRBD1|-|16
TGTGCCAGCAGTTACGCTAGACAGGGTGGGCAAGAGACCCAGTACTTC
CASSYARQGGQETQYF
>TRBV2|TRBJ2-5|-|-|15
TGTGCCAGCAGTGAAATGGCAGGGCGACCAGAGACCCAGTACTTC
CASSEMAGRPETQYF
>TRBV9|TRBJ2-2|TRBD2|-|15
TGTGCCAGCAGCGTGCTAGCGGGGGGCACCGGGGAGCTGTTTTTT
CASSVLAGGTGELFF
>TRBV24-1|TRBJ2-7|-|-|13
TGTGCCACCAGTGGCGGGATAGGATACGAGCAGTACTTC
CATSGGIGYEQYF
>TRBV7-9|TRBJ2-7|-|-|15
TGTGCCAGCAGCTTAGGGGCGTCAAGCTCCTACGAGCAGTACTTC
CASSLGASSSYEQYF
>TRBV19|TRBJ2-5|TRBD2|-|17
TGTGCCAGTAGTATGCGACTAGCGGGGGCACTACAAGAGACCCAGTACTTC
CASSMRLAGALQETQYF